The present T cell receptor beta chain was sequenced within a study of blood T cell repertoires in COVID-19. Study at large: PBMCs, B-cell-depleted T cells, or T cells provided the cDNA or gDNA that made up the material.

TCRdb keeps only in-frame clones here, not all; method: immunoSEQ multiplex PCR. The sample lists a few hundred thousand clones; around 90% were seen once. The germline gives CDR1 SGHNT, CDR2 YENEEA. This CDR3 comprises 15 residues. V was pared by 5 bases and J by 4 bases, with 8 bases of the junction left unmatched. Sequenced sample: peripheral blood. The rearrangement joins TRBV11-3 to TRBJ2-7; 10 nucleotides agree with TRBD2. This clonotype originated in a man in his forties or fifties with acute or convalescent COVID-19. The CDR3 protein is CASSPGLADLYEQYF. As DNA, the CDR3 is TGTGCCAGCAGCCCAGGACTAGCGGACTTATACGAGCAGTACTTC.